This T cell receptor beta chain was obtained from a study of T cell responses to AZD1222 COVID-19 vaccine. Sequencing used immunoSEQ multiplex PCR; TCRdb keeps in-frame clones, though not all of them. The sample yields about 90,000 clones, 91% seen once. V dropped 5 bases and J dropped 0 bases, with 11 bases sitting between them. CDR1 and CDR2 (germline): SNHLY, FYNNEI. The CDR3 covers 14 residues. Sequencing used peripheral blood, obtained on day 0 of MenACWY control vaccination. The TCR sequence derives from an adult in good health. The chain recombines TRBV2 with TRBJ2-7; D is ambiguous. CDR3 amino acids: CASSSALSSYEQYF. CDR3 nucleotide sequence: TGTGCCAGCAGTAGCGCCCTGAGCTCCTACGAGCAGTACTTC.